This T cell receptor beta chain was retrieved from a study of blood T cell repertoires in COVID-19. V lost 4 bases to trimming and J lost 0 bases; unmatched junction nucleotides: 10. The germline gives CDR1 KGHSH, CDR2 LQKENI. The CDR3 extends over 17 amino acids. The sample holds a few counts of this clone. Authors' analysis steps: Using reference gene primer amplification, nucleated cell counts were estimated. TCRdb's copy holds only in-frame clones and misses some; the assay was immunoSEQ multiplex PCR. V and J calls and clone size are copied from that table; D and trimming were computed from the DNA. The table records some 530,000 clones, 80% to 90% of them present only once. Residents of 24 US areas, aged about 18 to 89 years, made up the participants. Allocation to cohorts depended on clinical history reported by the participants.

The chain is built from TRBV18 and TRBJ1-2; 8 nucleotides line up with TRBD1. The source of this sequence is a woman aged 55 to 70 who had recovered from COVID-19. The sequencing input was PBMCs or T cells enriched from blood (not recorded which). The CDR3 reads CASSHGTGVEANYGYTF. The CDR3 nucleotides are TGTGCCAGCTCACACGGGACAGGTGTCGAAGCTAACTATGGCTACACCTTC.